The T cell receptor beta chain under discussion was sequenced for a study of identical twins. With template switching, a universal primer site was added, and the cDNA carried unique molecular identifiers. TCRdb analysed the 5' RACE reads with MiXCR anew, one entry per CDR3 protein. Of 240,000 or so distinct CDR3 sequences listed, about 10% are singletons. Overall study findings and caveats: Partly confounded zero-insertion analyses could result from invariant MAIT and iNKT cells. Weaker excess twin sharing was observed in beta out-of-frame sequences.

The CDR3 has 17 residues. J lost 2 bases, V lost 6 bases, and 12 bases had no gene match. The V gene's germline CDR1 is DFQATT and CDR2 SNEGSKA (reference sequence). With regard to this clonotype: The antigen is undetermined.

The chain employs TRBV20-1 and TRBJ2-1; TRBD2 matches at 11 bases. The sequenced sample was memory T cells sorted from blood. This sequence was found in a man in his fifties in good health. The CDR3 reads CSARSLSGRGTYNEQFF. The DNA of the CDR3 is TGCAGTGCCAGATCTCTTAGCGGGAGGGGCACCTACAATGAGCAGTTCTTC.